What follows are 11 T cell receptor beta chains derived from one specimen sequenced in a study of blood T cell repertoires in COVID-19. Assay: immunoSEQ multiplex PCR; the TCRdb copy retains only in-frame clones and omits some. The sample carries some 500,000 clones, approximately 87% recorded once. The specimen was PBMCs or T cells enriched from blood (not recorded which). All receptors come from a woman aged 40 to 50 who had recovered from COVID-19.

The chain carries TRBV4-2 and TRBJ2-3; D is undetermined. V gave up 0 bases and J gave up 6 bases, with 13 bases separating them. From germline, CDR1 is LGHNA and CDR2 YNFKEQ. This CDR3 is built from 15 residues. The CDR3 is CASSQDSTPADTQYF. The CDR3 DNA reads as TGTGCCAGCAGCCAAGATAGTACCCCCGCGGATACGCAGTATTTT.

CDR3 in amino acids: CASSVGASGSADTQYF. The CDR3, as DNA: TGTGCCAGCAGCGTAGGGGCTAGCGGGAGTGCAGATACGCAGTATTTT. This chain joins TRBV9 and TRBJ2-3; 10 positions match TRBD2. This CDR3 is built from 16 residues. The J segment lost 4 bases and the V segment lost 0 bases, leaving 5 bases of the junction unmatched. The germline CDR1 and CDR2 sequences are SGDLS and YYNGEE.

The gene calls are TRBV24-1 and TRBJ2-7; possible D gene TRBD1, 6 bases. The ends were cut back, 3 bases at V and 4 bases at J, with 9 bases in the middle. Germline loops: CDR1 KGHDR, CDR2 SFDVKD. The CDR3 is 13 residues long. CDR3 coding DNA: TGTGCCACCAGTGATGCCACAGGGTACGAGCAGTACTTC. This gives the protein CATSDATGYEQYF.

The rearrangement links TRBV10-1 to TRBJ1-3; D perhaps matches TRBD1 (6 bases). The CDR3 loop spans 17 amino acids. Germline V gene sequence: CDR1 WNHNN, CDR2 SYGVQD (reference sequence). Deletions cut 0 bases from V and 0 bases from J, with 12 bases between. The CDR3 nucleotides read TGCGCCAGCAGTGAGTCCTTGGGGGCCTCCTCTGGAAACACCATATATTTT. It specifies CASSESLGASSGNTIYF.

V usage is TRBV4-3 and J usage is TRBJ2-3; a weak D match, TRBD2 (6 bases). The germline V gene has CDR1 LGHNA and CDR2 YSLEER. V was cut by 4 bases and J by 4 bases, with 15 bases left in between. The CDR3 consists of 15 residues. CDR3 loop: CASSPEEGSADTQYF. The CDR3 coding sequence is TGCGCCAGCAGCCCGGAGGAGGGAAGCGCAGATACGCAGTATTTT.

This clone appeared a single time. V and J are TRBV30 and TRBJ1-2; tentatively, D is TRBD1 (5 bases). Germline CDR1 reads GTSNPN; CDR2 reads SVGIG (reference sequence). The CDR3 contains 13 residues. V was shortened by 2 bases and J by 8 bases, with 15 bases between the two germline ends. CDR3 residues: CAWSHQGLGGYTF. CDR3 nucleotide sequence: TGTGCCTGGAGTCATCAGGGCCTGGGAGGCTACACCTTC.

This rearrangement joins TRBV7-9 to TRBJ2-5; D unclear. Germline V gene lookup returns CDR1 SEHNR and CDR2 FQNEAQ (reference sequence). This CDR3 has 13 amino acids. The V end was cut by 0 bases, the J end by 12 bases, with 14 bases between. The CDR3 here is CASSLALGSPEYF. The DNA for the CDR3 is TGTGCCAGCAGCTTAGCACTCGGTTCCCCGGAGTACTTC.

This sequence joins TRBV21-1 and TRBJ2-7; TRBD2 reflects the table's D call only, with no check against the DNA. TRBV21-1 is a known pseudogene. The CDR3 is 16 residues long. The CDR3 nucleotides read TGTGCCAGCAGCAAAGTTCCCGGGACTATCACCTACGAGCAGTACTTC. Its protein product is CASSKVPGTITYEQYF.

The chain joins TRBV19 to TRBJ1-2, with 7 bases that match TRBD1. The germline CDR1 and CDR2 sequences are LNHDA and SQIVND (reference sequence). CDR3 size: 15 residues. Trimming took 4 bases from V and 7 from J; bases not matched to a gene: 12. The CDR3 loop reads CASSTGQEIMGGYTF. For the CDR3, the DNA is TGTGCCAGTAGTACTGGACAGGAAATAATGGGTGGCTACACCTTC.

The J gene is TRBJ1-2, the V gene TRBV6-2 or TRBV6-3, with D perhaps TRBD1 (6 bases). Trimming took 6 bases from V and 6 from J, leaving 14 bases between them. CDR3 length: 13 amino acids. CDR1 and CDR2 (germline): MNHEY, SVGEGT. The CDR3 bases are TGTGCCAGCAGCCTCCGGACAGCCGATGGCTACACCTTC. Residues: CASSLRTADGYTF.

J is TRBJ1-4 and V is TRBV15; tentatively, D is TRBD1 (5 bases). Trimming cost V 5 bases and J 7 bases, with 20 bases left between them. Germline lookup yields CDR1 LNHNV and CDR2 YYDKDF (reference sequence). The CDR3 spans 16 residues. In DNA form, the CDR3 reads TGTGCCACCAGCTCCCCGGGGGGGAAATTGAGTGAAAAACTGTTTTTT. Its translation: CATSSPGGKLSEKLFF.